Below are 18 T cell receptor beta chains sequenced from a single sample in a study of Graves' ophthalmopathy and Graves' hyperthyroidism. The authors amplified TCR beta CDR3 regions, and they did so from RNA transcripts for repertoire sequencing. The authors performed first-round RT-PCR with HTBI primers and then a second-round multiplex PCR. TCRdb called the multiplex PCR reads again in MiXCR, with one record for every CDR3 protein. The sample contains tens of thousands of distinct CDR3 sequences, about half of which appear only once. Sequencing used peripheral blood. Every receptor here comes from an adult woman with Graves' ophthalmopathy.

J is TRBJ1-1 and V is TRBV20-1; a possible D gene is TRBD1 (5 bases). Trimming removed 7 bases from V and 3 bases from J, with 15 bases in between. There are 13 residues in the CDR3. Germline V gives CDR1 DFQATT, CDR2 SNEGSKA (reference sequence). CDR3 nucleotides: TGCAGTGTCGAGGGGACGAGAGACACTGAAGCTTTCTTT. It translates to CSVEGTRDTEAFF.

A word on this clonotype: The CDR3 does not end in the conserved phenylalanine or tryptophan, so this is likely a read error. The limits of the CDR3 on the DNA are not certain, so only TCRdb's listed CDR3 is given. This rearrangement joins TRBV6-6 to TRBJ2-2; TRBD1, the D gene given by the table, was not confirmed from the DNA. Germline values: CDR1 MNHNY, CDR2 SVGAGI (reference sequence). The CDR3 numbers 13 amino acids, ends counted. The CDR3 region is CASGGLGVGELVL.

In its sample, this clonotype was seen many times. This chain uses TRBV30 with TRBJ1-6, with D uncertain. Germline CDR1 is GTSNPN and CDR2 is SVGIG (reference sequence). The CDR3 is 15 amino acids. The ends were cut back, 5 bases at V and 7 bases at J, with 18 bases in the middle. The CDR3 region has the DNA TGTGCCTGGGATCCCGCCGGGCCGGAAAATTCACCCCTCCACTTT. This encodes CAWDPAGPENSPLHF.

This clonotype was seen ten or more times. This sequence joins TRBV6-5 and TRBJ1-4; D not certain. This CDR3 has 15 residues. V gave up 5 bases and J gave up 8 bases, with 18 bases separating them. Germline lookup yields CDR1 MNHEY and CDR2 SVGAGI. CDR3 sequence reads: CASSPGRAAREKLFF. Here the CDR3 DNA reads TGTGCCAGCAGTCCAGGTAGGGCAGCTCGGGAAAAACTGTTTTTT.

This clonotype was found a few times. It is likely a read error, because the conserved phenylalanine at the end of the CDR3 is missing. It is unclear where the CDR3 begins or ends on the DNA, so no DNA is shown, and the CDR3 is as TCRdb lists it. V usage is TRBV9 and J usage is TRBJ1-1; the table's D call of TRBD1 was not tested on the DNA. Germline CDR1 reads SGDLS; CDR2 reads YYNGEE. Counting both end residues, the CDR3 totals 9 amino acids. The CDR3 region is CASSVATGG.

This clonotype appeared many times. V gene TRBV6-6 combines with J gene TRBJ2-7; 11 positions match TRBD1. V shed 7 bases, J shed 6 bases, and the junction held 8 bases outside the gene matches. CDR3 length equals 14 residues. CDR1 and CDR2 from the germline V gene are MNHNY and SVGAGI (reference sequence). CDR3 sequence (DNA): TGTGCCAGCAACCCAGGACAGGGGGCTGGCGAGCAGTACTTC. Its translation: CASNPGQGAGEQYF.

As regards this clonotype: No conserved phenylalanine or tryptophan ends this CDR3, so it is likely a read error. The chain carries TRBV20-1 and TRBJ2-1; D call uncertain. V was shortened by 6 bases and J by 0 bases, with 21 bases between the two germline ends. The germline gives CDR1 DFQATT, CDR2 SNEGSKA (reference sequence). This CDR3 spans 17 amino acids. CDR3 region: CSASGPATSNSYNEQFC. The CDR3 coding sequence is TGCAGTGCCAGTGGCCCCGCGACTTCGAACTCCTACAATGAGCAGTTCTGC.

By sample fraction, this clonotype is medium-sized. The chain is built from TRBV2 and TRBJ1-6; D ambiguous. Germline lookup yields CDR1 SNHLY and CDR2 FYNNEI. V was trimmed by 6 bases and J by 5 bases, leaving 8 bases between them. The CDR3 consists of 13 residues. The CDR3 is CASRGWDNSPLHF. Written as DNA, the CDR3 is TGTGCCAGCAGAGGGTGGGATAATTCACCCCTCCACTTT.

The sample holds many counts of this clonotype. V usage is TRBV5-8 and J usage is TRBJ2-5; 8 bases match TRBD2. Germline V gives CDR1 SGHTS, CDR2 YDEGEE. V was pared by 2 bases and J by 4 bases, with 10 bases of the junction left unmatched. CDR3 length: 16 amino acids. CDR3 bases: TGTGCCAGCAGCTTAGGTAGCGGGACCGGCGGAGAGACCCAGTACTTC. Protein sequence: CASSLGSGTGGETQYF.

To note about this clonotype: Since no conserved phenylalanine or tryptophan closes the CDR3, a read error is the likely cause. The DNA is omitted, as the CDR3 cannot be located on it reliably, and the CDR3 follows TCRdb's listing. The gene calls are TRBV7-2 and TRBJ2-7; the table's D call of TRBD1 was not tested on the DNA. Germline CDR1 is SGHTA and CDR2 is FQGNSA. The CDR3 totals 14 residues, both ends included. CDR3 region: CASSTTRDRVVLAG.

The J gene is TRBJ2-3, the V gene TRBV11-1; 8 positions match TRBD2. J was trimmed by 4 bases and V by 7 bases; bases with no gene match: 10. The germline V gene encodes CDR1 SGHAT and CDR2 FQDESV (reference sequence). The CDR3 loop spans 15 amino acids. CDR3 in DNA: TGTGCCAGCACCAGTAGCGGGACGGAATCAGATACGCAGTATTTT. Amino acid sequence: CASTSSGTESDTQYF.

Turning to this clonotype: An end of the junction does not agree with germline; a read error may underlie this. The chain joins TRBV7-2 to TRBJ2-1; D gene unclear. CDR3 length equals 18 residues. CDR1 and CDR2 from the germline V gene are SGHTA and FQGNSA. The CDR3 DNA follows: TGTGTCAGCAGCTTAGGTAGCCTGGAGACCAGCGTGTACAATGAGCAGCTCTTC. It encodes CVSSLGSLETSVYNEQLF. The whole variable domain, remainder taken from reference TRBV7-2 and TRBJ2-1, is GAGVSQSPSNKVTEKGKDVELRCDPISGHTALYWYRQSLGQGLEFLIYFQGNSAPDKSGLPSDRFSAERTGGSVSTLTIQRTQQEDSAVYLCVSSLGSLETSVYNEQLFGPGTRLTVL.

The CDR3 is CAGGAGTTDEQFF. The CDR3 nucleotides are TGTGCCGGCGGGGCAGGGACGACAGATGAGCAGTTCTTC. V is TRBV11-2 and J is TRBJ2-1; D possibly corresponds to TRBD2 (6 bases). Trimming cost V 11 bases and J 8 bases, with 19 bases left between them. This CDR3 contains 13 residues. From germline, CDR1 is SGHAT and CDR2 FQNNGV.

A note on this clonotype: Germline is not matched at one junction end, which may reflect a read error. The V gene is TRBV9, the J gene TRBJ2-3, with 7 bases matching TRBD2. The CDR3 has 16 amino acids. The germline gives CDR1 SGDLS, CDR2 YYNGEE. The CDR3 DNA is TGTGCCTGCAGCGCCCTTACGGGAGGCAGCACAGATACGCAATATTTT. As protein: CACSALTGGSTDTQYF.

Concerning this clonotype itself: It is likely a read error, because the conserved phenylalanine at the end of the CDR3 is missing. The chain joins TRBV11-2 to TRBJ2-5, with 7 bases fitting TRBD2. Germline lookup yields CDR1 SGHAT and CDR2 FQNNGV. V lost 1 base, J lost 5 bases, and 7 bases stayed unmatched. This CDR3 spans 15 amino acids. CDR3 bases: TGTGCCAGCAGCTTAGTGAGCGGGACTATCGAGACCCAGTACTCC. Translation gives CASSLVSGTIETQYS.

The sample holds a few counts of this clonotype. The V and J genes are TRBV27 and TRBJ1-5; D is unclear. Germline CDR1 is MNHEY and CDR2 is SMNVEV (reference sequence). Deletions cut 2 bases from V and 0 bases from J, with 17 bases between. The CDR3 spans 18 residues. CDR3 coding DNA: TGTGCCAGCAGTTTAGTTGGGATGTGGCCCAATAGCAATCAGCCCCAGCATTTT. Protein: CASSLVGMWPNSNQPQHF.

This clonotype was picked up many times. This chain links TRBV19 with TRBJ1-1; possibly TRBD1 for D (5 bases). CDR3 length: 11 amino acids. The V end lost 5 bases, the J end lost 9 bases, and 10 bases lay between the germline ends. CDR1 is LNHDA, CDR2 SQIVND, per germline (reference sequence). The CDR3 is CASSGAGQAFF. The CDR3 DNA is TGTGCCAGTAGTGGTGCAGGGCAAGCTTTCTTT.

This clonotype was seen at least ten times. The gene calls are TRBV12-3 or TRBV12-4 and TRBJ2-3; no definite D call. The CDR3 is 12 amino acids. The V end lost 5 bases, the J end lost 0 bases, and 3 bases lay between the germline ends. Here the CDR3 DNA reads TGTGCCAGCAGTGCCAGCACAGATACGCAGTATTTT. Protein product: CASSASTDTQYF.